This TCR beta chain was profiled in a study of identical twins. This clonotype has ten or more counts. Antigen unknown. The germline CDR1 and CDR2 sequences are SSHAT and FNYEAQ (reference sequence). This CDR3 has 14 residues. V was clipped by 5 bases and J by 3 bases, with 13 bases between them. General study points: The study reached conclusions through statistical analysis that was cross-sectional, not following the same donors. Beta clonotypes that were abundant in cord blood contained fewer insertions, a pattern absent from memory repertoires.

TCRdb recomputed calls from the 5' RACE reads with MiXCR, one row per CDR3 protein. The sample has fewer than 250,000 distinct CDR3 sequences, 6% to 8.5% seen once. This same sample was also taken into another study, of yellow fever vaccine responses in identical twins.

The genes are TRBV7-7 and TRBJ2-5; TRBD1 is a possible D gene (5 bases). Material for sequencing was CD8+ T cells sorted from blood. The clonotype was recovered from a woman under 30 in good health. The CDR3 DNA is TGTGCCAGCAGCCCCCGGACACCTAAAGAGACCCAGTACTTC. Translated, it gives CASSPRTPKETQYF.